Listed below are T cell receptor beta chains from one sample, sequenced in a study of T cells in localized non-small cell lung cancer. Clones were sequenced by immunoSEQ multiplex PCR, and TCRdb holds only the in-frame ones, with some missing. The sample includes approximately 80,000 clones, 65% to 85% of them seen just once. The sample consisted of peripheral blood, taken before any cancer treatment. These receptors were obtained from a female donor over 55 with stage I lung adenocarcinoma. The CDR3 runs from the conserved cysteine through the conserved F or W. D genes are given only for firm matches. A row's size may be missing; if present it is once, few, many or a size class.

D gene,CDR3 length,clone size,J gene,V gene,CDR3 protein,CDR3 DNA
-,14,-,TRBJ1-2,TRBV10-2,CASSESRGGYGYTF,TGCGCCAGCAGTGAGTCGCGAGGGGGCTATGGCTACACCTTC
TRBD2,16,-,TRBJ2-1,TRBV5-1,CASSWTPGLAANEQFF,TGCGCCAGCAGCTGGACACCGGGACTAGCTGCCAATGAGCAGTTCTTC
-,15,-,TRBJ2-2,TRBV5-4,CASSLAGANTGELFF,TGTGCCAGCAGCTTGGCAGGGGCGAACACCGGGGAGCTGTTTTTT
TRBD1,14,-,TRBJ1-5,TRBV29-1,CSVGTGSLDQPQHF,TGCAGCGTCGGGACAGGGTCTCTGGATCAGCCCCAGCATTTT
TRBD1,15,-,TRBJ2-7,TRBV19,CASSLGQGAWYEQYF,TGTGCCAGTAGCCTCGGGCAGGGGGCTTGGTACGAGCAGTACTTC
TRBD1,13,-,TRBJ1-5,TRBV4-3,CASSQQQGQPQHF,TGCGCCAGCAGCCAACAACAGGGGCAGCCCCAGCATTTT
TRBD1,15,-,TRBJ1-4,TRBV5-1,CASSSGTGYNEKLFF,TGCGCCAGCAGCTCGGGGACAGGCTATAATGAAAAACTGTTTTTT
TRBD1,13,-,TRBJ1-2,TRBV7-2,CASGTGGSYGYTF,TGTGCCAGCGGAACAGGGGGCTCCTATGGCTACACCTTC
TRBD2,17,-,TRBJ2-1,TRBV2,CASRKTSGGRSYNEQFF,TGTGCCAGCCGGAAAACTAGCGGGGGGCGGTCCTACAATGAGCAGTTCTTC
-,15,-,TRBJ1-5,TRBV19,CASMMNRDSGQPQHF,TGTGCCAGTATGATGAACCGGGACTCGGGTCAGCCCCAGCATTTT
-,12,few,TRBJ2-7,TRBV19,CASSSKSYEQYF,TGTGCCAGTAGTTCAAAATCATACGAGCAGTACTTC
-,14,once,TRBJ2-3,TRBV10-3,CAINGGASTDTQYF,TGTGCCATCAACGGCGGAGCTAGCACAGATACGCAGTATTTT
TRBD1,12,few,TRBJ1-2,TRBV6-6,CASSSDRVGYTF,TGTGCCAGCAGCTCCGACAGGGTTGGCTACACCTTC
-,15,-,TRBJ1-1,TRBV10-3,CAISQPGTTITEAFF,TGTGCCATATCACAACCGGGGACGACAATCACTGAAGCTTTCTTT
-,15,-,TRBJ2-2,TRBV6-5,CASSPGQENTGELFF,TGTGCCAGCAGTCCGGGGCAGGAAAACACCGGGGAGCTGTTTTTT
-,15,-,TRBJ1-1,TRBV6-6,CASSSPRTALFEAFF,TGTGCCAGCAGTTCCCCCCGGACAGCGCTTTTTGAAGCTTTCTTT
-,14,-,TRBJ2-5,TRBV7-6,CASSLGSGLETQYF,TGTGCCAGCAGCTTAGGGTCCGGTTTGGAGACCCAGTACTTC
-,12,once,TRBJ2-2,TRBV25-1,CASTEGSGELFF,TGTGCCAGCACTGAGGGAAGCGGGGAGCTGTTTTTT
-,14,-,TRBJ1-5,TRBV6-1,CASSEAASLEPQHF,TGTGCCAGCAGTGAAGCGGCCAGCCTGGAGCCCCAGCATTTT
-,15,-,TRBJ2-1,TRBV5-4,CASSLGPGVNNEQFF,TGTGCCAGCAGCCTCGGGCCGGGGGTTAACAATGAGCAGTTCTTC
-,15,-,TRBJ1-1,TRBV11-2,CASSLLSTGNTEAFF,TGTGCCAGCAGCTTATTATCGACAGGGAACACTGAAGCTTTCTTT
-,14,-,TRBJ1-6,TRBV10-3,CAIKTSIENSPLHF,TGTGCCATCAAAACCTCCATAGAGAATTCACCCCTCCACTTT
-,13,-,TRBJ2-1,TRBV6-6,CASSFGRANEQFF,TGTGCCAGCAGTTTCGGGCGGGCCAATGAGCAGTTCTTC
TRBD1,16,-,TRBJ1-1,TRBV28,CASRRRGQGVNTEAFF,TGTGCCAGCAGGCGCAGGGGGCAAGGGGTGAACACTGAAGCTTTCTTT
TRBD1,14,-,TRBJ2-5,TRBV29-1,CSVEETDRGREQYF,TGCAGCGTTGAAGAGACTGACAGGGGGCGTGAGCAGTACTTC
-,14,-,TRBJ1-5,TRBV5-1,CASSLEGGNQPQHF,TGCGCCAGCAGCTTGGAAGGAGGCAATCAGCCCCAGCATTTT
-,13,-,TRBJ2-7,TRBV6-5,CASSFGRGREQYF,TGTGCCAGCAGTTTTGGGAGGGGGCGCGAGCAGTACTTC
-,13,-,TRBJ2-1,TRBV29-1,CSVERSGENEQFF,TGCAGCGTTGAAAGGTCGGGGGAAAATGAGCAGTTCTTC
-,11,-,TRBJ2-7,TRBV29-1,CSVGGSYEQYF,TGCAGCGTTGGGGGCTCCTACGAGCAGTACTTC
-,14,-,TRBJ1-2,TRBV28,CASSSVLDNYGYTF,TGTGCCAGCAGTTCCGTGTTAGACAACTATGGCTACACCTTC
-,15,few,TRBJ1-1,TRBV9,CASILRGVVNTEAFF,TGTGCCAGCATCTTAAGGGGGGTGGTGAACACTGAAGCTTTCTTT
-,13,-,TRBJ2-5,TRBV28,CASSPPDRGTQYF,TGTGCCAGCAGTCCGCCGGACCGGGGGACCCAGTACTTC
-,16,-,TRBJ2-7,TRBV29-1,CSVEEDGGQYGYEQYF,TGCAGCGTTGAAGAGGACGGGGGGCAATACGGCTACGAGCAGTACTTC
-,15,-,TRBJ1-5,TRBV19,CASSPGTRSNQPQHF,TGTGCCAGTAGCCCAGGGACACGTAGCAATCAGCCCCAGCATTTT
-,14,-,TRBJ1-6,TRBV5-1,CASSFEGMNSPLHF,TGCGCCAGCAGCTTTGAGGGGATGAATTCACCCCTCCACTTT
-,15,-,TRBJ1-1,TRBV12-5,CASGLVQGRGTEAFF,TGTGCTAGTGGTTTGGTACAAGGAAGGGGAACTGAAGCTTTCTTT
-,15,-,TRBJ2-2,TRBV9,CASTSGTLGYGELFF,TGTGCCAGCACCTCCGGGACCTTAGGTTACGGGGAGCTGTTTTTT
-,12,-,TRBJ1-1,TRBV28,CASRMTVTEAFF,TGTGCCAGCAGGATGACAGTTACTGAAGCTTTCTTT
TRBD1,14,-,TRBJ2-5,TRBV7-3,CASSSGQGQETQYF,TGTGCCAGCAGCTCGGGACAGGGGCAAGAGACCCAGTACTTC
-,15,-,TRBJ2-7,TRBV9,CASSVGGGFSDEQYF,TGTGCCAGCAGCGTAGGAGGAGGGTTTTCAGACGAGCAGTACTTC
-,15,-,TRBJ2-2,TRBV5-1,CASSLEGENTGELFF,TGCGCCAGCAGCTTGGAAGGGGAGAACACCGGGGAGCTGTTTTTT
-,13,few,TRBJ1-2,TRBV30,CAWSGQLIYGYTF,TGTGCCTGGAGTGGACAGCTAATCTATGGCTACACCTTC
TRBD1,17,-,TRBJ1-1,TRBV10-3,CAISIGDPTGGNTEAFF,TGTGCCATCAGCATCGGGGATCCGACAGGGGGGAACACTGAAGCTTTCTTT
-,17,-,TRBJ2-2,TRBV19,CASSMRQGGTSAGELFF,TGTGCCAGTAGTATGAGGCAGGGTGGAACCTCAGCCGGGGAGCTGTTTTTT
-,15,medium-sized,TRBJ1-5,TRBV6-1,CASSESRGGNQPQHF,TGTGCCAGCAGTGAAAGTAGGGGTGGCAATCAGCCCCAGCATTTT
-,13,-,TRBJ2-3,TRBV4-3,CASSQLVADTQYF,TGCGCCAGCAGCCAATTAGTAGCAGATACGCAGTATTTT
TRBD1,13,-,TRBJ1-2,TRBV2,CASSGGDSYGYTF,TGTGCCAGCAGTGGGGGGGACAGCTATGGCTACACCTTC
TRBD2,14,-,TRBJ2-7,TRBV27,CASRPELAGGKQYF,TGTGCCAGCAGACCAGAACTAGCGGGAGGCAAGCAGTACTTC
-,14,-,TRBJ1-1,TRBV7-8,CASSLRAAYTEAFF,TGTGCCAGCAGCTTACGGGCAGCCTACACTGAAGCTTTCTTT
-,14,-,TRBJ2-1,TRBV6-5,CASSYATTFNEQFF,TGTGCCAGCAGTTACGCTACAACCTTCAATGAGCAGTTCTTC
-,12,-,TRBJ1-3,TRBV28,CASSLTGNTIYF,TGTGCCAGCAGTTTAACTGGAAACACCATATATTTT
-,12,-,TRBJ2-2,TRBV7-6,CASSFRGRELFF,TGTGCCAGCAGCTTCCGTGGCCGGGAGCTGTTTTTT
-,13,-,TRBJ1-5,TRBV6-5,CASTLDLNQPQHF,TGTGCCAGCACCCTTGACCTAAATCAGCCCCAGCATTTT
TRBD1,13,-,TRBJ1-5,TRBV6-4,CASSQGAREPQHF,TGTGCCAGCAGTCAGGGGGCGCGAGAGCCCCAGCATTTT
-,14,-,TRBJ2-1,TRBV11-2,CASSLLAGTNEQFF,TGTGCCAGCAGCTTGTTAGCCGGGACAAATGAGCAGTTCTTC
-,14,-,TRBJ1-1,TRBV6-5,CASSLTGVNTEAFF,TGTGCCAGCAGCCTCACCGGGGTGAACACTGAAGCTTTCTTT
-,14,few,TRBJ1-6,TRBV6-6,CASSYLGAGAPLHF,TGTGCCAGCAGTTATCTAGGGGCTGGGGCACCCCTCCACTTT